This is a list of T cell receptor beta chains from one sample in a study of blood T cell repertoires in COVID-19. Only in-frame clones appear in the TCRdb table, and some are missing; sequencing was by immunoSEQ multiplex PCR. The table lists approximately 68,000 clones, less than 85% of them singletons. The sequenced material came from peripheral blood. All receptors derive from an elderly man with active COVID-19. CDR3s include the opening cysteine and the closing phenylalanine or tryptophan. A D gene is named only where the DNA matches it firmly. The listing skips clone size in some rows; elsewhere it reads once, few, many or a size class.

cdr3_aa: CASTLPDSSYEQYF
cdr3_nt: TGTGCCAGCACTCTACCAGACAGCTCCTACGAGCAGTACTTC
clone_size: NA
v_call: TRBV2
d_call: NA
j_call: TRBJ2-7

cdr3_aa: CASRPPSGGDTGELFF
cdr3_nt: TGTGCCAGCAGACCTCCCAGCGGGGGAGACACCGGGGAGCTGTTTTTT
clone_size: many
v_call: TRBV6-2/TRBV6-3
d_call: TRBD2
j_call: TRBJ2-2

cdr3_aa: CASSPPTTAEAFF
cdr3_nt: TGTGCCAGCTCACCACCGACGACAGCCGAAGCTTTCTTT
clone_size: medium-sized
v_call: TRBV18
d_call: NA
j_call: TRBJ1-1

cdr3_aa: CASSSYDRASPNYGYTF
cdr3_nt: TGTGCCAGCAGCTCGTACGACAGGGCTTCACCTAACTATGGCTACACCTTC
clone_size: medium-sized
v_call: TRBV5-6
d_call: TRBD1
j_call: TRBJ1-2

cdr3_aa: CASSYSVRRGTSPLHF
cdr3_nt: TGTGCCAGCAGTTACTCAGTTCGGAGGGGAACTTCACCCCTCCACTTT
clone_size: NA
v_call: TRBV6-5
d_call: NA
j_call: TRBJ1-6

cdr3_aa: CASRSSYNEQFF
cdr3_nt: TGTGCCAGCCGGAGCTCCTACAATGAGCAGTTCTTC
clone_size: NA
v_call: TRBV14
d_call: NA
j_call: TRBJ2-1

cdr3_aa: CASSVPGLTQETQYF
cdr3_nt: TGTGCCAGCAGCGTTCCGGGACTTACCCAAGAGACCCAGTACTTC
clone_size: NA
v_call: TRBV14
d_call: NA
j_call: TRBJ2-5

cdr3_aa: CASSLNSGGARETQYF
cdr3_nt: TGTGCCAGCAGCTTGAACAGCGGGGGGGCCCGAGAGACCCAGTACTTC
clone_size: NA
v_call: TRBV7-8
d_call: TRBD2
j_call: TRBJ2-5

cdr3_aa: CASSTYSQGAGPEAFF
cdr3_nt: TGTGCCAGCTCAACATACTCACAGGGGGCCGGACCTGAAGCTTTCTTT
clone_size: NA
v_call: TRBV18
d_call: TRBD1
j_call: TRBJ1-1

cdr3_aa: CASTNGGMWSTDTQYF
cdr3_nt: TGCGCCAGCACTAATGGGGGGATGTGGAGCACAGATACGCAGTATTTT
clone_size: NA
v_call: TRBV5-1
d_call: NA
j_call: TRBJ2-3

cdr3_aa: CASSLTGGEQYF
cdr3_nt: TGTGCCAGCAGTTTAACAGGGGGCGAGCAGTACTTC
clone_size: NA
v_call: TRBV27
d_call: TRBD1
j_call: TRBJ2-7

cdr3_aa: CSVDRSLGELFF
cdr3_nt: TGCAGCGTTGATCGTTCCCTGGGGGAGCTGTTTTTT
clone_size: NA
v_call: TRBV29-1
d_call: NA
j_call: TRBJ2-2

cdr3_aa: CASRLLQGAMAEAFF
cdr3_nt: TGCGCCAGCAGGTTGCTACAGGGTGCGATGGCTGAAGCTTTCTTT
clone_size: NA
v_call: TRBV5-1
d_call: NA
j_call: TRBJ1-1

cdr3_aa: CALGVNTNTGELFF
cdr3_nt: TGTGCCCTAGGGGTAAATACGAACACCGGGGAGCTGTTTTTT
clone_size: few
v_call: TRBV19
d_call: NA
j_call: TRBJ2-2

cdr3_aa: CASSYVTSGTDTQYF
cdr3_nt: TGTGCCAGCAGTTACGTTACCAGCGGCACAGATACGCAGTATTTT
clone_size: NA
v_call: TRBV6-2/TRBV6-3
d_call: NA
j_call: TRBJ2-3

cdr3_aa: CASSRPGLRDTDTQYF
cdr3_nt: TGTGCCAGCAGCCGCCCAGGTCTCCGCGACACAGATACGCAGTATTTT
clone_size: few
v_call: TRBV28
d_call: NA
j_call: TRBJ2-3

cdr3_aa: CASLRDTGTDTQYF
cdr3_nt: TGCGCCAGCCTCAGGGACACGGGGACAGATACGCAGTATTTT
clone_size: NA
v_call: TRBV5-1
d_call: NA
j_call: TRBJ2-3

cdr3_aa: CASSQERNQPQHF
cdr3_nt: TGTGCCAGCAGCCAGGAACGCAATCAGCCCCAGCATTTT
clone_size: NA
v_call: TRBV11-2
d_call: NA
j_call: TRBJ1-5

cdr3_aa: CASSRIMTRGGTDTQYF
cdr3_nt: TGTGCCAGCTCACGCATCATGACTAGAGGGGGCACAGATACGCAGTATTTT
clone_size: NA
v_call: TRBV18
d_call: NA
j_call: TRBJ2-3

cdr3_aa: CASKRLAGQETQYF
cdr3_nt: TGCGCCAGCAAACGACTAGCGGGGCAAGAGACCCAGTACTTC
clone_size: few
v_call: TRBV5-1
d_call: TRBD2
j_call: TRBJ2-5

cdr3_aa: CASSPTNPGTDTQYF
cdr3_nt: TGTGCCAGCAGCCCGACTAACCCAGGCACAGATACGCAGTATTTT
clone_size: NA
v_call: TRBV9
d_call: NA
j_call: TRBJ2-3

cdr3_aa: CASSHGGVNTEAFF
cdr3_nt: TGTGCCAGCAGTCATGGGGGCGTGAACACTGAAGCTTTCTTT
clone_size: NA
v_call: TRBV6-5
d_call: NA
j_call: TRBJ1-1

cdr3_aa: CASSQDRVRTTNTGELFF
cdr3_nt: TGTGCCAGCAGCCAAGATCGGGTTCGGACAACGAACACCGGGGAGCTGTTTTTT
clone_size: NA
v_call: TRBV14
d_call: NA
j_call: TRBJ2-2

cdr3_aa: CSVEWAGVVTEAFF
cdr3_nt: TGCAGCGTTGAATGGGCAGGGGTGGTCACTGAAGCTTTCTTT
clone_size: once
v_call: TRBV29-1
d_call: NA
j_call: TRBJ1-1

cdr3_aa: CSASTRDSRTETQYF
cdr3_nt: TGCAGTGCTAGTACCCGGGACTCGAGGACGGAGACCCAGTACTTC
clone_size: NA
v_call: TRBV20-1
d_call: NA
j_call: TRBJ2-5

cdr3_aa: CASSHTPGQGGYEQYF
cdr3_nt: TGCGCCAGCAGCCATACTCCGGGACAGGGGGGATACGAGCAGTACTTC
clone_size: NA
v_call: TRBV4-1
d_call: TRBD1
j_call: TRBJ2-7

cdr3_aa: CASGTNQPQHF
cdr3_nt: TGTGCCAGCGGGACTAATCAGCCCCAGCATTTT
clone_size: few
v_call: TRBV27
d_call: NA
j_call: TRBJ1-5

cdr3_aa: CASVDRHNSPLHF
cdr3_nt: TGTGCCAGCGTAGACAGGCATAATTCACCCCTCCACTTT
clone_size: NA
v_call: TRBV28
d_call: NA
j_call: TRBJ1-6

cdr3_aa: CASSQVPDTIYF
cdr3_nt: TGTGCCAGCAGCCAAGTTCCGGACACCATATATTTT
clone_size: NA
v_call: TRBV3-1/TRBV3-2
d_call: NA
j_call: TRBJ1-3

cdr3_aa: CASGPGGYEQYF
cdr3_nt: TGTGCCAGCGGCCCCGGGGGATACGAGCAGTACTTC
clone_size: NA
v_call: TRBV27
d_call: NA
j_call: TRBJ2-7

cdr3_aa: CASSVNRLGTEAFF
cdr3_nt: TGTGCCAGCAGCGTCAACAGGTTGGGAACTGAAGCTTTCTTT
clone_size: NA
v_call: TRBV9
d_call: NA
j_call: TRBJ1-1

cdr3_aa: CASSRGELAGNRDTQYF
cdr3_nt: TGTGCCAGCAGCAGAGGAGAACTAGCGGGAAACAGAGATACGCAGTATTTT
clone_size: NA
v_call: TRBV2
d_call: TRBD2
j_call: TRBJ2-3

cdr3_aa: CASSDTDRGPGQPQHF
cdr3_nt: TGTGCCAGCAGTGACACCGACAGGGGGCCTGGTCAGCCCCAGCATTTT
clone_size: once
v_call: TRBV6-1
d_call: TRBD1
j_call: TRBJ1-5

cdr3_aa: CASSQTSGRAYEQFF
cdr3_nt: TGCGCCAGCAGCCAAACTAGCGGGAGGGCCTATGAGCAGTTCTTC
clone_size: NA
v_call: TRBV4-1
d_call: TRBD2
j_call: TRBJ2-1

cdr3_aa: CSASSLHEQYF
cdr3_nt: TGCAGTGCTAGTAGCCTTCACGAGCAGTACTTC
clone_size: NA
v_call: TRBV20-1
d_call: NA
j_call: TRBJ2-7

cdr3_aa: CSTSETGGNTEAFF
cdr3_nt: TGCAGCACTTCGGAGACAGGGGGGAACACTGAAGCTTTCTTT
clone_size: NA
v_call: TRBV29-1
d_call: TRBD1
j_call: TRBJ1-1

cdr3_aa: CASSQDIMAGGSNQPQHF
cdr3_nt: TGCGCCAGCAGCCAAGATATTATGGCAGGGGGTAGCAATCAGCCCCAGCATTTT
clone_size: few
v_call: TRBV4-3
d_call: TRBD1
j_call: TRBJ1-5

cdr3_aa: CASRGTGDHEQFF
cdr3_nt: TGTGCCAGTAGGGGGACAGGGGACCATGAGCAGTTCTTC
clone_size: NA
v_call: TRBV19
d_call: TRBD1
j_call: TRBJ2-1

cdr3_aa: CASSLGTGFYEQYF
cdr3_nt: TGCGCCAGCAGCTTGGGGACAGGGTTTTACGAGCAGTACTTC
clone_size: NA
v_call: TRBV5-1
d_call: TRBD1
j_call: TRBJ2-7

cdr3_aa: CAWSAGGEQYF
cdr3_nt: TGTGCCTGGAGTGCGGGGGGCGAGCAGTACTTC
clone_size: few
v_call: TRBV30
d_call: TRBD2
j_call: TRBJ2-7

cdr3_aa: CASSFGADTQYF
cdr3_nt: TGTGCCAGCAGCTTCGGTGCAGATACGCAGTATTTT
clone_size: NA
v_call: TRBV7-2
d_call: NA
j_call: TRBJ2-3

cdr3_aa: CASSLWTTSSYEQYF
cdr3_nt: TGTGCCAGCAGCTTATGGACTACGAGCTCCTACGAGCAGTACTTC
clone_size: NA
v_call: TRBV5-4
d_call: NA
j_call: TRBJ2-7

cdr3_aa: CASSVVPLDMATGELFF
cdr3_nt: TGTGCCAGCAGCGTAGTCCCTCTGGACATGGCTACCGGGGAGCTGTTTTTT
clone_size: once
v_call: TRBV9
d_call: NA
j_call: TRBJ2-2

cdr3_aa: CASRPGQQANYGYTF
cdr3_nt: TGTGCCAGCAGACCTGGACAGCAAGCTAACTATGGCTACACCTTC
clone_size: NA
v_call: TRBV6-6
d_call: NA
j_call: TRBJ1-2

cdr3_aa: CASKRGRGGTGELFF
cdr3_nt: TGTGCCAGCAAGAGGGGGCGCGGTGGTACCGGGGAGCTGTTTTTT
clone_size: once
v_call: TRBV11-1
d_call: TRBD1
j_call: TRBJ2-2

cdr3_aa: CSVRLAGRETQYF
cdr3_nt: TGCAGCGTCCGACTAGCGGGAAGGGAGACCCAGTACTTC
clone_size: NA
v_call: TRBV29-1
d_call: TRBD2
j_call: TRBJ2-5

cdr3_aa: CASGNRGRENIQYF
cdr3_nt: TGTGCCAGCGGAAACAGGGGGCGCGAAAACATTCAGTACTTC
clone_size: NA
v_call: TRBV11-2
d_call: TRBD1
j_call: TRBJ2-4

cdr3_aa: CASSYRPGGDTQYF
cdr3_nt: TGTGCCAGCAGTTACAGGCCCGGAGGAGATACGCAGTATTTT
clone_size: NA
v_call: TRBV6-5
d_call: NA
j_call: TRBJ2-3

cdr3_aa: CASSLAGGRRDTQYF
cdr3_nt: TGCGCCAGCAGCTTAGCGGGAGGGCGCAGAGATACGCAGTATTTT
clone_size: NA
v_call: TRBV5-1
d_call: TRBD2
j_call: TRBJ2-3

cdr3_aa: CASSLVGTGFSPLHF
cdr3_nt: TGTGCCAGCAGCTTGGTTGGGACAGGGTTTTCACCCCTCCACTTT
clone_size: NA
v_call: TRBV5-4
d_call: TRBD1
j_call: TRBJ1-6

cdr3_aa: CAISQGSSYNEQFF
cdr3_nt: TGTGCCATCAGTCAGGGGAGCTCCTACAATGAGCAGTTCTTC
clone_size: NA
v_call: TRBV10-3
d_call: NA
j_call: TRBJ2-1

cdr3_aa: CASSLVGAGGVPYNEQFF
cdr3_nt: TGCGCCAGCAGCTTGGTCGGGGCGGGAGGGGTCCCCTACAATGAGCAGTTCTTC
clone_size: NA
v_call: TRBV5-1
d_call: TRBD2
j_call: TRBJ2-1

cdr3_aa: CASSLALGDGEQYF
cdr3_nt: TGTGCCAGCAGCTTAGCGCTCGGGGATGGGGAGCAGTACTTC
clone_size: NA
v_call: TRBV7-9
d_call: NA
j_call: TRBJ2-7

cdr3_aa: CASSPGLVGSTDTQYF
cdr3_nt: TGCGCCAGCAGCCCGGGACTAGTGGGTAGCACAGATACGCAGTATTTT
clone_size: once
v_call: TRBV5-1
d_call: TRBD2
j_call: TRBJ2-3

cdr3_aa: CASRTPGGVEQYF
cdr3_nt: TGTGCCAGCAGAACACCAGGGGGCGTCGAGCAGTACTTC
clone_size: NA
v_call: TRBV6-5
d_call: TRBD1
j_call: TRBJ2-7